Listed below are T cell receptor beta chains from one sample, sequenced in a study of CD4 T cells in relation to SARS-CoV-2 and coronaviruses. Method: immunoSEQ multiplex PCR; TCRdb's copy keeps in-frame clones and lacks some. This table has about 22,000 clones, about 70% appearing once. Antigen specificity for these receptors is unknown. The sequenced sample was CD4+ T cells from PBMCs, cultured in vitro. The receptors come from a human donor in good health. Each CDR3 is given with its conserved first and last residue. D genes are given only for firm matches. For some rows the clone size is stated as once, few or many, or as a class when expanded; others skip it.

V gene: TRBV4-3
J gene: TRBJ1-1
clone size: -
CDR3 length: 16
D gene: -
CDR3 protein: CASSQETGHPNTEAFF
CDR3 DNA: TGCGCCAGCAGCCAAGAAACAGGGCACCCGAACACTGAAGCTTTCTTT

V gene: TRBV5-4
J gene: TRBJ1-5
clone size: few
CDR3 length: 12
D gene: -
CDR3 protein: CASSFGNQPQHF
CDR3 DNA: TGTGCCAGCAGCTTCGGCAATCAGCCCCAGCATTTT

V gene: TRBV5-1
J gene: TRBJ2-2
clone size: few
CDR3 length: 16
D gene: -
CDR3 protein: CASSLTGTSNTGELFF
CDR3 DNA: TGCGCCAGCAGCCTTACCGGGACATCGAACACCGGGGAGCTGTTTTTT

V gene: TRBV3-1/TRBV3-2
J gene: TRBJ2-7
clone size: -
CDR3 length: 14
D gene: -
CDR3 protein: CASSPGTYTYEQYF
CDR3 DNA: TGTGCCAGCAGCCCCGGGACTTACACCTACGAGCAGTACTTC

V gene: TRBV28
J gene: TRBJ2-1
clone size: -
CDR3 length: 17
D gene: -
CDR3 protein: CASSPPPQGPVYNEQFF
CDR3 DNA: TGTGCCAGCAGCCCTCCCCCGCAGGGGCCGGTCTACAATGAGCAGTTCTTC

V gene: TRBV10-3
J gene: TRBJ1-1
clone size: few
CDR3 length: 14
D gene: -
CDR3 protein: CAISEVRKDTEAFF
CDR3 DNA: TGTGCCATCAGTGAGGTCAGGAAGGACACTGAAGCTTTCTTT

V gene: TRBV7-2
J gene: TRBJ2-2
clone size: -
CDR3 length: 15
D gene: -
CDR3 protein: CASSSKRQSTGELFF
CDR3 DNA: TGTGCCAGCAGTTCTAAACGACAGAGCACCGGGGAGCTGTTTTTT

V gene: TRBV7-2
J gene: TRBJ2-5
clone size: -
CDR3 length: 14
D gene: -
CDR3 protein: CASSLTVNQETQYF
CDR3 DNA: TGTGCCAGCAGCTTGACAGTCAACCAAGAGACCCAGTACTTC

V gene: TRBV4-1
J gene: TRBJ1-1
clone size: few
CDR3 length: 16
D gene: -
CDR3 protein: CASSQDPRDPDTEAFF
CDR3 DNA: TGCGCCAGCAGCCAAGATCCCCGGGACCCAGACACTGAAGCTTTCTTT

V gene: TRBV11-2
J gene: TRBJ1-2
clone size: -
CDR3 length: 15
D gene: -
CDR3 protein: CASSLFLSSNSGYTF
CDR3 DNA: TGTGCCAGCAGCTTGTTCCTCTCTAGTAACTCCGGCTACACCTTC

V gene: TRBV30
J gene: TRBJ1-1
clone size: -
CDR3 length: 13
D gene: -
CDR3 protein: CAWTPGQNTEAFF
CDR3 DNA: TGTGCCTGGACCCCGGGACAGAACACTGAAGCTTTCTTT

V gene: TRBV7-2
J gene: TRBJ2-6
clone size: -
CDR3 length: 15
D gene: -
CDR3 protein: CASSFGGSGANVLTF
CDR3 DNA: TGTGCCAGCAGCTTCGGGGGCTCTGGGGCCAACGTCCTGACTTTC

V gene: TRBV5-1
J gene: TRBJ2-7
clone size: -
CDR3 length: 16
D gene: -
CDR3 protein: CASSFVSGISSYEQYF
CDR3 DNA: TGCGCCAGCAGCTTTGTCTCTGGGATTTCGTCCTACGAGCAGTACTTC

V gene: TRBV7-8
J gene: TRBJ2-1
clone size: -
CDR3 length: 12
D gene: -
CDR3 protein: CASSLRGNEQFF
CDR3 DNA: TGTGCCAGCAGCTTAAGAGGGAATGAGCAGTTCTTC

V gene: TRBV11-1
J gene: TRBJ1-6
clone size: -
CDR3 length: 13
D gene: -
CDR3 protein: CASSLDAYSPLHF
CDR3 DNA: TGTGCCAGCAGCTTAGACGCCTACTCACCCCTCCACTTT

V gene: TRBV5-4
J gene: TRBJ2-3
clone size: -
CDR3 length: 16
D gene: -
CDR3 protein: CASSSPGALSTDTQYF
CDR3 DNA: TGTGCCAGCAGCTCACCGGGAGCTTTAAGCACAGATACGCAGTATTTT

V gene: TRBV5-6
J gene: TRBJ2-1
clone size: once
CDR3 length: 15
D gene: TRBD2
CDR3 protein: CASSLTSGVYNEQFF
CDR3 DNA: TGTGCCAGCAGCTTGACTAGCGGGGTCTACAATGAGCAGTTCTTC

V gene: TRBV5-1
J gene: TRBJ2-7
clone size: -
CDR3 length: 15
D gene: -
CDR3 protein: CASSLAASGAYEQYF
CDR3 DNA: TGCGCCAGCAGCTTGGCCGCGTCCGGAGCCTACGAGCAGTACTTC

V gene: TRBV5-1
J gene: TRBJ2-2
clone size: -
CDR3 length: 15
D gene: -
CDR3 protein: CASSFPAGETGELFF
CDR3 DNA: TGCGCCAGCAGTTTTCCCGCAGGGGAGACCGGGGAGCTGTTTTTT

V gene: TRBV6-2/TRBV6-3
J gene: TRBJ1-2
clone size: -
CDR3 length: 14
D gene: -
CDR3 protein: CASSGSGGDYGYTF
CDR3 DNA: TGTGCCAGCAGCGGCTCCGGGGGGGATTATGGCTACACCTTC

V gene: TRBV9
J gene: TRBJ2-7
clone size: -
CDR3 length: 14
D gene: -
CDR3 protein: CASSASGTAYEQYF
CDR3 DNA: TGTGCCAGCAGCGCGTCTGGGACCGCCTACGAGCAGTACTTC

V gene: TRBV7-3
J gene: TRBJ1-2
clone size: few
CDR3 length: 16
D gene: TRBD1
CDR3 protein: CASSSPHRGTNYGYTF
CDR3 DNA: TGTGCCAGCAGCTCCCCCCACAGGGGAACTAACTATGGCTACACCTTC

V gene: TRBV27
J gene: TRBJ2-2
clone size: -
CDR3 length: 19
D gene: -
CDR3 protein: CASSSRTPTVFASPGELFF
CDR3 DNA: TGTGCCAGCAGTTCAAGGACCCCGACAGTTTTTGCTTCGCCCGGGGAGCTGTTTTTT

V gene: TRBV5-1
J gene: TRBJ2-1
clone size: -
CDR3 length: 15
D gene: -
CDR3 protein: CASSVSGTGINEQFF
CDR3 DNA: TGCGCCAGCAGCGTCTCCGGGACTGGAATAAATGAGCAGTTCTTC

V gene: TRBV19
J gene: TRBJ1-2
clone size: -
CDR3 length: 15
D gene: -
CDR3 protein: CASSIEGRQVGGYTF
CDR3 DNA: TGTGCCAGTAGTATAGAAGGAAGACAGGTCGGTGGCTACACCTTC

V gene: TRBV4-3
J gene: TRBJ2-2
clone size: once
CDR3 length: 16
D gene: -
CDR3 protein: CASSQEGGADTGELFF
CDR3 DNA: TGCGCCAGCAGCCAAGAAGGGGGGGCGGACACCGGGGAGCTGTTTTTT

V gene: TRBV4-3
J gene: TRBJ2-1
clone size: -
CDR3 length: 16
D gene: -
CDR3 protein: CASSPRGLALGNEQFF
CDR3 DNA: TGCGCCAGCAGCCCAAGGGGTCTAGCGTTGGGCAATGAGCAGTTCTTC

V gene: TRBV11-3
J gene: TRBJ2-1
clone size: -
CDR3 length: 15
D gene: TRBD2
CDR3 protein: CASSQQGLAGDEQFF
CDR3 DNA: TGTGCCAGCAGCCAACAGGGACTAGCGGGAGATGAGCAGTTCTTC

V gene: TRBV25-1
J gene: TRBJ1-3
clone size: -
CDR3 length: 15
D gene: TRBD1
CDR3 protein: CASSEFGQGRNTIYF
CDR3 DNA: TGTGCCAGCAGTGAATTCGGACAGGGGAGAAACACCATATATTTT

V gene: TRBV2
J gene: TRBJ1-3
clone size: -
CDR3 length: 15
D gene: -
CDR3 protein: CASRLVKTSGNTIYF
CDR3 DNA: TGTGCCAGCAGGCTGGTGAAGACCTCTGGAAACACCATATATTTT

V gene: TRBV9
J gene: TRBJ2-1
clone size: -
CDR3 length: 15
D gene: TRBD2
CDR3 protein: CASSVDQRGWDEQFF
CDR3 DNA: TGTGCCAGCAGCGTAGATCAGCGGGGATGGGATGAGCAGTTCTTC